This T cell receptor beta chain was sequenced in a study of tumor and adjacent non-tumor tissue in lung cancer. The CDR3 sequence is 14 residues long. The V gene's germline CDR1 is SQVTM and CDR2 ANQGSEA. J lost 5 bases, V lost 8 bases, and 14 bases had no gene match. The template was RNA from unsorted bulk tissue. The library came from three nested PCR rounds adapted from ARM-PCR protocols. MiXCR, applied by TCRdb to the multiplex PCR reads, yields one record per CDR3 protein. This sample has about 110,000 distinct CDR3 sequences, with 75% to 90% found just once. The sample was lung tumor tissue. The chain carries TRBV29-1 and TRBJ1-1, with 7 positions matching TRBD1. This sequence was found in a man aged 70-80 years with non-small cell lung cancer. The CDR3 loop reads CSIFGQETKTEAFF. In DNA, the CDR3 is TGCAGCATCTTCGGACAGGAAACAAAAACTGAAGCTTTCTTT.